The 32 T cell receptor beta chains below all came from one sample that was sequenced in a study of a mutant IDH1 vaccine in newly diagnosed glioma. Time point indicated: baseline, week 1 (first vaccination visit). Treatment in this sample: pre-vaccination baseline after standard-of-care therapy. Sequencing was performed with immunoSEQ multiplex PCR; in TCRdb, only in-frame clones are kept and a portion is missing. The repertoire has about 88,000 clones, roughly 80% of them found once; the top ten carry around 5.2%. The starting material was PBMCs, obtained from a glioma patient treated with radiotherapy, temozolomide or both. The receptors here all came from a middle-aged man with glioma. Some clones in this sample may be carry-over from other donors' samples.

The V and J genes are TRBV5-6 and TRBJ2-7; TRBD1 might be the D (6 bases). Trimming left V 4 bases short and J 4 bases short, with 15 bases between. Germline V gene lookup returns CDR1 SGHDT and CDR2 YYEEEE. The CDR3 has 14 amino acids. The CDR3 is CASSATTGGYEQYF. Written as DNA, the CDR3 is TGTGCCAGCAGCGCCACGACAGGCGGGTACGAGCAGTACTTC.

The CDR3 here is CASSLAGGAFTGELFF. The CDR3 DNA reads TGTGCCAGCAGCTTAGCCGGGGGGGCCTTCACCGGGGAGCTGTTTTTT. This chain uses TRBV7-6 with TRBJ2-2; 8 positions agree with TRBD2. The CDR3 is 16 amino acids. Germline lookup yields CDR1 SGHVS and CDR2 FNYEAQ. The V segment lost 0 bases and the J segment 4 bases; nucleotides outside the gene matches: 4.

The chain couples TRBV19 to TRBJ1-1; tentative D call: TRBD1 (6 bases). The length of the CDR3 is 14 residues. The germline V and J ends were trimmed by 4 bases and 2 bases, with 11 bases remaining between them. Germline-derived CDR1 and CDR2 are LNHDA and SQIVND (reference sequence). The CDR3 DNA is TGTGCCAGTAGTAAAGGGGGGCTAAACACTGAAGCTTTCTTT. Residues: CASSKGGLNTEAFF.

This clone has just one count. The CDR3 here is CASSQSLPASGYTF. CDR3 DNA sequence: TGCGCCAGCAGTCAATCCTTGCCCGCGAGTGGCTACACCTTC. J is TRBJ1-2 and V is TRBV23-1; the D is unclear. TRBV23-1 falls under the ORF class, with uncertain function. The CDR3 is made up of 14 amino acids. V was cut by 0 bases and J by 7 bases, with 12 bases left in between.

Regarding this clone: One junction end disagrees with the germline gene, perhaps due to a read error. The chain couples TRBV19 to TRBJ2-5; 9 bases agree with TRBD1. The V gene's germline CDR1 is LNHDA and CDR2 SQIVND (reference sequence). The CDR3 extends over 15 amino acids. In DNA, the CDR3 is TGTGCCAGTAGTTCAACGTACAGGGGGCAAGGGACCCAGTACTTC. Amino acid sequence: CASSSTYRGQGTQYF. The full variable domain, with the rest looked up from reference TRBV19 and TRBJ2-5, is DGGITQSPKYLFRKEGQNVTLSCEQNLNHDAMYWYRQDPGQGLRLIYYSQIVNDFQKGDIAEGYSVSREKKESFPLTVTSAQKNPTAFYLCASSSTYRGQGTQYFGPGTRLLVL.

The rearrangement links TRBV27 to TRBJ1-2; TRBD1 might be the D (5 bases). Germline V gives CDR1 MNHEY, CDR2 SMNVEV (reference sequence). Trimming pared 3 bases from V and 4 bases from J, leaving 21 bases between. The CDR3 is 17 residues long. The CDR3 bases are TGTGCCAGCAGTTTCACGGTTGTGGTTGGGGACCTCTATGGCTACACCTTC. It codes for CASSFTVVVGDLYGYTF.

V gene TRBV7-9 combines with J gene TRBJ2-7; TRBD2 matches at 10 bases. Losses at the gene ends were 3 bases for V and 0 bases for J; bases not matched to a gene: 8. The germline gives CDR1 SEHNR, CDR2 FQNEAQ (reference sequence). The CDR3 totals 17 residues. The CDR3 loop reads CASSLLPSGGYSYEQYF. CDR3 DNA sequence: TGTGCCAGCAGCTTGCTGCCTAGCGGGGGATACTCCTACGAGCAGTACTTC.

The V and J genes are TRBV27 and TRBJ2-2, with TRBD2 identical over 13 bases. This CDR3 is built from 15 residues. Germline assignment: CDR1 MNHEY and CDR2 SMNVEV (reference sequence). Trimming removed 5 bases from V and 4 bases from J; junction bases left unmatched: 1. The CDR3 DNA reads TGTGCCAGCAGTCGACTAGCGGGGGGCACCGGGGAGCTGTTTTTT. This codes for CASSRLAGGTGELFF.

This chain uses TRBV6-5 with TRBJ2-7, with TRBD1 as a possible D gene (5 bases). Per the germline V gene, CDR1 is MNHEY and CDR2 is SVGAGI. CDR3 length: 12 amino acids. Written as DNA, the CDR3 is TGTGTGGTCGGCAGGGAAATCTACGAGCAGTACTTC. It codes for CVVGREIYEQYF.

J is TRBJ2-3 and V is TRBV9, with a tentative D call TRBD2 (7 bases). CDR1 SGDLS and CDR2 YYNGEE come from the germline V gene. This CDR3 spans 16 amino acids. V lost 0 bases, J lost 0 bases, and 11 bases lay in between. The CDR3 nucleotides are TGTGCCAGCAGCGTAGCGGGGGGCCCTAGCACAGATACGCAGTATTTT. Its translation is CASSVAGGPSTDTQYF.

This clone was picked up a small number of times. This sample includes further DNA sequences coding for the same CDR3. The chain has TRBV4-1 and TRBJ1-5; D remains ambiguous. V was shortened by 0 bases and J by 2 bases, with 11 bases between the two germline ends. The CDR3 runs to 16 residues. CDR1 MGHRA and CDR2 YSYEKL come from the germline V gene. DNA for the CDR3: TGCGCCAGCAGCCAAGACGGCGGGATCGGCAATCAGCCCCAGCATTTT. It translates to CASSQDGGIGNQPQHF.

The V call is TRBV11-2, the J call TRBJ2-7; D is possibly TRBD1 (6 bases). The germline V gene has CDR1 SGHAT and CDR2 FQNNGV. CDR3 length: 16 amino acids. V was clipped by 3 bases and J by 9 bases, with 24 bases between them. The CDR3 here is CASSLNTGQRSTGQYF. CDR3 nucleotide sequence: TGTGCCAGCAGCTTGAATACAGGACAGCGGAGTACGGGGCAGTACTTC.

The V and J genes are TRBV2 and TRBJ1-6; a possible D gene is TRBD1 (6 bases). The germline V gene has CDR1 SNHLY and CDR2 FYNNEI. V shed 7 bases and J shed 6 bases, with 13 bases lying between them. This CDR3 comprises 14 residues. The CDR3 DNA reads as TGTGCCAGCAAAGCGGGACACAGTAATTCACCCCTCCACTTT. As protein: CASKAGHSNSPLHF. Looking up the rest from reference TRBV2 and TRBJ1-6 gives the full variable domain: EPEVTQTPSHQVTQMGQEVILRCVPISNHLYFYWYRQILGQKVEFLVSFYNNEISEKSEIFDDQFSVERPDGSNFTLKIRSTKLEDSAMYFCASKAGHSNSPLHFGNGTRLTVT.

This clone was observed a handful of times. This rearrangement joins TRBV10-1 to TRBJ1-2; tentative D call: TRBD1 (5 bases). Trimming left V 0 bases short and J 6 bases short, with 8 bases between. The germline gives CDR1 WNHNN, CDR2 SYGVQD (reference sequence). The CDR3 covers 13 residues. For the CDR3, the DNA is TGCGCCAGCAGTGAGTCTGGCAGGGATGGCTACACCTTC. Translated: CASSESGRDGYTF.

The rearrangement uses TRBV2 and TRBJ1-1, with D hard to call. V was trimmed by 5 bases and J by 3 bases, leaving 4 bases between them. The CDR3 is 11 residues long. CDR1 is SNHLY, CDR2 FYNNEI, per germline. CDR3 region: CASSRDTEAFF. The CDR3 bases are TGTGCCAGCAGTCGGGACACTGAAGCTTTCTTT.

The rearrangement links TRBV30 to TRBJ1-3; D gene ambiguous. Between the trimmed V and J ends, which lost 5 bases and 0 bases, there was a span of 8 bases. CDR3 length: 13 residues. The V gene's germline CDR1 is GTSNPN and CDR2 SVGIG (reference sequence). The CDR3 region is CAWGPSSGNTIYF. The CDR3 coding sequence is TGTGCCTGGGGACCAAGCTCTGGAAACACCATATATTTT.

This clone has just a few counts. J is TRBJ1-1 and V is TRBV19; no definite D call. The V gene's germline CDR1 is LNHDA and CDR2 SQIVND (reference sequence). V shed 2 bases and J shed 1 base, with 5 bases lying between them. This CDR3 is 13 amino acids long. The CDR3 here is CASSIFPNTEAFF. The DNA of the CDR3 is TGTGCCAGTAGTATATTCCCGAACACTGAAGCTTTCTTT. Filled out from reference TRBV19 and TRBJ1-1, the complete variable domain reads DGGITQSPKYLFRKEGQNVTLSCEQNLNHDAMYWYRQDPGQGLRLIYYSQIVNDFQKGDIAEGYSVSREKKESFPLTVTSAQKNPTAFYLCASSIFPNTEAFFGQGTRLTVV.

This chain joins TRBV5-1 and TRBJ2-5, with D possibly TRBD1 on 6 matching bases. Germline CDR1 is SGHRS and CDR2 is YFSETQ. This CDR3 contains 14 residues. The ends were cut back, 3 bases at V and 3 bases at J, with 12 bases in the middle. CDR3 in DNA: TGCGCCAGCAGCTACGACAGGCTGAAAGAGACCCAGTACTTC. It encodes CASSYDRLKETQYF. Supplemented by reference TRBV5-1 and TRBJ2-5, the full variable domain reads KAGVTQTPRYLIKTRGQQVTLSCSPISGHRSVSWYQQTPGQGLQFLFEYFSETQRNKGNFPGRFSGRQFSNSRSEMNVSTLELGDSALYLCASSYDRLKETQYFGPGTRLLVL.

This clone appeared a single time. This rearrangement joins TRBV4-2 to TRBJ1-1; no reliable D call. CDR1 is LGHNA, CDR2 YNFKEQ, per germline. Trimming removed 1 base from V and 4 bases from J, with 7 bases in between. The CDR3 runs 13 residues. The CDR3 coding sequence is TGTGCCAGCAGCCAAGGGATTGGCACTGAAGCTTTCTTT. It yields the protein CASSQGIGTEAFF.

V gene TRBV7-6 combines with J gene TRBJ2-7, with a possible D match to TRBD2 (5 bases). Deletions cut 5 bases from V and 7 bases from J, with 12 bases between. Per germline, CDR1 SGHVS and CDR2 FNYEAQ. There are 12 residues in the CDR3. CDR3 coding DNA: TGTGCCAGCAGCACCCACCGGGGAGAGCAGTACTTC. It specifies CASSTHRGEQYF.

The chain carries TRBV14 and TRBJ1-2; a weak D match, TRBD1 (5 bases). Trimming removed 3 bases at V and 6 bases at J, with 11 bases between. Germline lookup yields CDR1 SGHDN and CDR2 FVKESK. The CDR3 has 13 amino acids. The DNA of the CDR3 is TGTGCCAGCAGCCATCAGGGAGTGGATGGCTACACCTTC. This sequence encodes CASSHQGVDGYTF.

The chain couples TRBV7-2 to TRBJ1-2; no clear D. The germline CDR1 and CDR2 sequences are SGHTA and FQGNSA. This CDR3 is 13 amino acids long. Trimming shortened V by 1 base and J by 4 bases, and 7 bases separated the two germline ends. The CDR3 bases are TGTGCCAGCAGCTTAGAAAGCCTCTATGGCTACACCTTC. It codes for CASSLESLYGYTF. The complete variable domain, with remaining parts taken from reference TRBV7-2 and TRBJ1-2, reads GAGVSQSPSNKVTEKGKDVELRCDPISGHTALYWYRQSLGQGLEFLIYFQGNSAPDKSGLPSDRFSAERTGGSVSTLTIQRTQQEDSAVYLCASSLESLYGYTFGSGTRLTVV.

The chain has TRBV2 and TRBJ1-1; weak D call: TRBD1 (6 bases). Germline CDR1 reads SNHLY; CDR2 reads FYNNEI. The CDR3 runs 13 residues. V lost 7 bases, J lost 1 base, and 10 bases lay in between. Written as DNA, the CDR3 is TGTGCCAGCAAAGGACAGCGGAACACTGAAGCTTTCTTT. Its translation: CASKGQRNTEAFF.

The chain couples TRBV2 to TRBJ1-2; tentatively, D is TRBD1 (6 bases). The V end lost 8 bases, the J end lost 3 bases, and 7 bases lay between the germline ends. The CDR3 is 11 residues long. Germline V gene lookup returns CDR1 SNHLY and CDR2 FYNNEI. The CDR3 is CASAGDYGYTF. The CDR3, as DNA: TGTGCCAGCGCAGGGGACTATGGCTACACCTTC. Supplemented by reference TRBV2 and TRBJ1-2, the full variable domain reads EPEVTQTPSHQVTQMGQEVILRCVPISNHLYFYWYRQILGQKVEFLVSFYNNEISEKSEIFDDQFSVERPDGSNFTLKIRSTKLEDSAMYFCASAGDYGYTFGSGTRLTVV.

DNA of the CDR3: TGTGCCAGCAGTTACACCTACCTTAGCAATCAGCCCCAGCATTTT. Residues: CASSYTYLSNQPQHF. V is TRBV6-5 and J is TRBJ1-5; the D is unclear. The V end lost 2 bases, the J end lost 0 bases, and 8 bases lay between the germline ends. The CDR3 sequence is 15 residues long. CDR1 is MNHEY and CDR2 is SVGAGI in the germline V gene.

The chain carries TRBV7-2 and TRBJ1-5; D is perhaps TRBD1 (5 bases). CDR3 length: 15 amino acids. V dropped 5 bases and J dropped 4 bases, with 15 bases sitting between them. Germline-derived CDR1 and CDR2 are SGHTA and FQGNSA. The CDR3 is CASSQRDGRNQPQHF. In DNA, the CDR3 is TGTGCCAGCAGCCAAAGGGACGGACGAAATCAGCCCCAGCATTTT.

The rearrangement links TRBV11-1 to TRBJ1-1; TRBD1 matches 8 bases. Germline CDR1 and CDR2: SGHAT and FQDESV (reference sequence). This CDR3 comprises 15 residues. J was trimmed by 6 bases and V by 2 bases; bases with no gene match: 8. CDR3 sequence: CASSLRAGGSSEAFF. CDR3 bases: TGTGCCAGCAGCTTAAGGGCAGGGGGCTCGTCTGAAGCTTTCTTT.

CDR3 in DNA: TGCACCAGCAGCCGGTGGTATGGCTACACCTTC. Its translation is CTSSRWYGYTF. The rearrangement uses TRBV1 and TRBJ1-2. TRBV1 is a pseudogene locus. This CDR3 has 11 amino acids.

V is TRBV2 and J is TRBJ1-6, with D perhaps TRBD1 (6 bases). The CDR3 extends over 13 amino acids. V was shortened by 6 bases and J by 9 bases, with 12 bases between the two germline ends. Germline V gene sequence: CDR1 SNHLY, CDR2 FYNNEI. CDR3 sequence: CASRGTLRSPLHF. The CDR3 nucleotides read TGTGCCAGCAGGGGGACATTGCGTTCACCCCTCCACTTT.

The genes are TRBV6-4 and TRBJ1-6; D possibly corresponds to TRBD1 (5 bases). Deletions cut 6 bases from V and 9 bases from J, with 18 bases between. The CDR3 extends over 15 amino acids. Germline-derived CDR1 and CDR2 are MRHNA and SNTAGT. CDR3 loop: CASSQTTESGSPLHF. DNA of the CDR3: TGTGCCAGCAGCCAAACGACAGAATCGGGTTCACCCCTCCACTTT.

This clone was seen once. The sample contains more than one DNA sequence encoding this CDR3. This chain links TRBV30 with TRBJ2-7, with TRBD2 identical over 8 bases. Losses at the gene ends were 0 bases for V and 1 base for J; bases not matched to a gene: 2. The CDR3 runs 14 residues. The V gene's germline CDR1 is GTSNPN and CDR2 SVGIG (reference sequence). This CDR3 reads CAWSVGGGSYEQYF. CDR3 sequence (DNA): TGTGCCTGGAGTGTTGGCGGGGGGTCCTACGAGCAGTACTTC.

The chain is built from TRBV2 and TRBJ2-5; D not certain. This CDR3 is built from 12 residues. The germline V and J ends were trimmed by 7 bases and 1 base, with 7 bases remaining between them. Germline CDR1 and CDR2: SNHLY and FYNNEI. CDR3 sequence reads: CASIYSQETQYF. The DNA for the CDR3 is TGTGCCAGCATCTACAGCCAAGAGACCCAGTACTTC.